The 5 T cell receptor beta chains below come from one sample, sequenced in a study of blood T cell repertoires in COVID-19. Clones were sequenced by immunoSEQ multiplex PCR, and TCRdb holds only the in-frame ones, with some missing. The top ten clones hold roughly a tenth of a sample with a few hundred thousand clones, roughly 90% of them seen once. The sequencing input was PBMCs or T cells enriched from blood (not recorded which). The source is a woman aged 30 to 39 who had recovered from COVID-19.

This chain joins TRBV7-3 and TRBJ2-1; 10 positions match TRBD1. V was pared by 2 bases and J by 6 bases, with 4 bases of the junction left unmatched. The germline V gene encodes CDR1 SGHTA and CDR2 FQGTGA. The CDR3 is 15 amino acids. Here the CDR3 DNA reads TGTGCCAGCAGCTTAGACAGGGGGCATGCCAATGAGCAGTTCTTC. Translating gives CASSLDRGHANEQFF.

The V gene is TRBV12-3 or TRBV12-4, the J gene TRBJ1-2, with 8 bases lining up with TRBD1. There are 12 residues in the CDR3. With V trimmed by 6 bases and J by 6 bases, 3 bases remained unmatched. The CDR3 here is CASSQGADGYTF. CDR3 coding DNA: TGTGCCAGCAGCCAGGGGGCAGATGGCTACACCTTC.

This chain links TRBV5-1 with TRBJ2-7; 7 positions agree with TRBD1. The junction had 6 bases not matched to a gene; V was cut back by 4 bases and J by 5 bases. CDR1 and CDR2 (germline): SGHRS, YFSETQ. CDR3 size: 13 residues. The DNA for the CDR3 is TGCGCCAGCAGCCGACAGGGTGGGCACGAGCAGTACTTC. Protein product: CASSRQGGHEQYF.

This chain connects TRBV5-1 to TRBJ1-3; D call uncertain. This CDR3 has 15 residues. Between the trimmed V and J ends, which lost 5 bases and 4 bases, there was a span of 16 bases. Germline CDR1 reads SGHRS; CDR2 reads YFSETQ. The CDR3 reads CASSSEGMLGNTIYF. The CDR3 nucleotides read TGCGCCAGCAGTTCCGAGGGAATGTTAGGAAACACCATATATTTT.

In nucleotides, the CDR3 is TGTGCCAGCAGTCTGGCTGCCTACGAGCAGTACTTC. It yields the protein CASSLAAYEQYF. This chain joins TRBV6-2 or TRBV6-3 and TRBJ2-7; D gene unclear. Germline CDR1 reads MNHEY; CDR2 reads SVGEGT. Trimming cost V 5 bases and J 2 bases, with 7 bases left between them. The CDR3 has 12 amino acids.